Many counts were recorded for the clone carrying this TCR beta chain. The antigen is unknown. This sample was taken from a study of T cells after yellow fever vaccination. Across the whole study: In the case of low-cell-number fractions, SMART-Seq v4 Ultra Low Input was used for preparation. Study-level findings and limits: A weaker secondary response peaked on day 5, the primary on day 15. High-abundance clonotypes from the bulk population could contaminate FACS-sorted repertoires.

Conversion of TCR transcripts into cDNA relied on 5'RACE template switching, which added a universal primer site and UMIs. Using its own MiXCR run on the 5' RACE reads, TCRdb lists one record per CDR3 protein. The sample lists approximately 450,000 distinct CDR3 sequences; under 20% were seen once. V dropped 4 bases and J dropped 1; count of bases not matched to a gene: 1. The CDR3 is made up of 13 amino acids. Sequencing used PBMCs, obtained before the yellow fever booster vaccination. The origin of this receptor is a man between 18 and 35 years old who received the YFV17D yellow fever vaccine. The chain couples TRBV12-3 or TRBV12-4 to TRBJ2-7; 7 positions agree with TRBD1. The CDR3 loop reads CASSWGQSYEQYF. The DNA for the CDR3 is TGTGCCAGCAGTTGGGGACAGTCCTACGAGCAGTACTTC.